This T cell receptor beta chain emerged from a study of blood T cell repertoires in COVID-19. TCRdb keeps only in-frame clones here, not all; method: immunoSEQ multiplex PCR. The repertoire consists of roughly 90,000 clones, with around 86% occurring once and the leading ten covering about 15%. This CDR3 region has 14 residues. V lost 8 bases and J lost 4; bases outside the gene matches: 7. Germline V gives CDR1 LNHDA, CDR2 SQIVND (reference sequence). The V call is TRBV19, the J call TRBJ2-5; 10 nucleotides agree with TRBD2. This sequence originates from a woman over 75 with active or convalescent COVID-19. The sample consisted of peripheral blood. The CDR3 protein is CASRLAGSGETQYF. The CDR3 nucleotides read TGTGCCAGTCGACTAGCGGGTAGTGGAGAGACCCAGTACTTC.